One and the same sample provided the 4 T cell receptor beta chains below, sequenced in a study of blood T cell repertoires in COVID-19 (dated by TCRdb to 2018 to 2020). Receptor libraries were prepared by the immunoSEQ multiplex PCR assay. This is the immuneACCESS table as TCRdb keeps it, with only in-frame sequences that have V and J called. A part of the clones is gone; compared with another copy, unresolved V genes explain less than half, and the rest is unexplained. The sample table holds 50,000 or so clones, of which 65% to 85% were seen once. The ten most abundant clones make up approximately 16% of the sample. The sample consisted of peripheral blood. These receptors originate from a man aged 40-55 years with acute or convalescent COVID-19.

V is TRBV12-5 and J is TRBJ2-7; TRBD1 might be the D (5 bases). The CDR3 covers 16 residues. CDR1 LGHNT and CDR2 FRNRAP come from the germline V gene. Trimming stripped 6 bases from V and 4 bases from J, with 22 bases between. The CDR3 region is CASGRRQLGGKYEQYF. CDR3 in DNA: TGTGCTAGTGGCAGAAGACAGTTGGGTGGGAAATACGAGCAGTACTTC.

This chain connects TRBV19 to TRBJ1-2; possibly TRBD1 for D (5 bases). Germline CDR1 reads LNHDA; CDR2 reads SQIVND (reference sequence). The ends were cut back, 2 bases at V and 2 bases at J, with 9 bases in the middle. The CDR3 contains 14 residues. CDR3 DNA: TGTGCCAGTAGTATACTGGGGGGGAACTATGGCTACACCTTC. The encoded protein is CASSILGGNYGYTF.

This chain links TRBV2 with TRBJ2-2, with TRBD1 matching over 8 bases. From germline, CDR1 is SNHLY and CDR2 FYNNEI. Trimming at V came to 10 bases and at J to 5 bases, leaving 12 bases not matched to a gene. The CDR3 spans 15 residues. CDR3 sequence (DNA): TGTGCCACCAAGATGCAGGGGGCGCGGACCGGGGAGCTGTTTTTT. Residues: CATKMQGARTGELFF.

J is TRBJ2-7 and V is TRBV2; D gene unclear. CDR3 length equals 13 residues. V was trimmed by 4 bases and J by 3 bases, leaving 10 bases between them. Germline V gives CDR1 SNHLY, CDR2 FYNNEI. This CDR3 is CASSVLWLYEQYF. The CDR3 nucleotides are TGTGCCAGCAGTGTATTGTGGCTCTACGAGCAGTACTTC.